Listed below are T cell receptor beta chains from one sample, sequenced in a study of cytomegalovirus exposure and HLA in healthy donors. The repertoire was sequenced with immunoSEQ multiplex PCR; TCRdb's copy has only in-frame clones and lacks some. Of 75,000 to 80,000 clones in the sample, over 70% were seen once. The sequenced material came from PBMCs. The receptors come from a man between 35 and 55 years old in good health and CMV-seronegative. CDR3s include the opening cysteine and the closing phenylalanine or tryptophan. D genes are given only for firm matches. Some rows mark clone size as missing; the rest say once, few, many or name a class of expanded clone.

v_gene: TRBV7-8; j_gene: TRBJ2-6; len: 16; d_gene: TRBD2; abundance: NA; CDR3aa: CASSLVGGSGANVLTF; CDR3nt: TGTGCCAGCAGCTTAGTGGGGGGGTCTGGGGCCAACGTCCTGACTTTC
v_gene: TRBV5-6; j_gene: TRBJ2-3; len: 14; d_gene: TRBD2; abundance: NA; CDR3aa: CASSVKRGTDTQYF; CDR3nt: TGTGCCAGCAGCGTAAAGCGGGGGACAGATACGCAGTATTTT
v_gene: TRBV15; j_gene: TRBJ2-3; len: 15; d_gene: TRBD2; abundance: NA; CDR3aa: CATSRGLAGTDTQYF; CDR3nt: TGTGCCACCAGCAGAGGACTAGCGGGCACAGATACGCAGTATTTT
v_gene: TRBV7-8; j_gene: TRBJ2-2; len: 12; d_gene: NA; abundance: NA; CDR3aa: CASSPNAGELFF; CDR3nt: TGTGCCAGCAGCCCTAACGCTGGGGAGCTGTTTTTT
v_gene: TRBV11-2; j_gene: TRBJ2-1; len: 17; d_gene: TRBD2; abundance: NA; CDR3aa: CASSFSQAGVSPNEQFF; CDR3nt: TGTGCCAGCAGCTTTAGTCAAGCGGGAGTGAGCCCAAATGAGCAGTTCTTC
v_gene: TRBV19; j_gene: TRBJ2-3; len: 13; d_gene: TRBD2; abundance: NA; CDR3aa: CASSTSGVDTQYF; CDR3nt: TGTGCCAGTAGTACTAGCGGTGTAGATACGCAGTATTTT
v_gene: TRBV28; j_gene: TRBJ1-4; len: 15; d_gene: NA; abundance: NA; CDR3aa: CASSFNLAANEKLFF; CDR3nt: TGTGCCAGCAGTTTTAATTTGGCAGCTAATGAAAAACTGTTTTTT
v_gene: TRBV4-1; j_gene: TRBJ2-7; len: 18; d_gene: NA; abundance: NA; CDR3aa: CASSPRLLSTGLSYEQYF; CDR3nt: TGCGCCAGCAGCCCCCGTCTATTATCCACAGGTTTATCGTACGAGCAGTACTTC
v_gene: TRBV10-3; j_gene: TRBJ1-5; len: 13; d_gene: NA; abundance: few; CDR3aa: CAISGQGTQPQHF; CDR3nt: TGTGCCATCAGTGGTCAGGGGACTCAGCCCCAGCATTTT
v_gene: TRBV5-1; j_gene: TRBJ2-1; len: 15; d_gene: TRBD1; abundance: NA; CDR3aa: CASSQGTGNYNEQFF; CDR3nt: TGCGCCAGCAGCCAGGGGACAGGAAACTACAATGAGCAGTTCTTC
v_gene: TRBV7-8; j_gene: TRBJ1-2; len: 14; d_gene: NA; abundance: NA; CDR3aa: CASSSSGMSGGYTF; CDR3nt: TGTGCCAGCAGCTCATCAGGGATGTCAGGTGGCTACACCTTC
v_gene: TRBV11-1; j_gene: TRBJ2-2; len: 14; d_gene: NA; abundance: once; CDR3aa: CASSSRRDSGELFF; CDR3nt: TGTGCCAGCAGCTCTCGAAGGGACTCCGGGGAGCTGTTTTTT
v_gene: TRBV7-3; j_gene: TRBJ1-1; len: 15; d_gene: NA; abundance: few; CDR3aa: CASSPLGGRNTEAFF; CDR3nt: TGTGCCAGCAGCCCCCTCGGGGGGAGGAACACTGAAGCTTTCTTT
v_gene: TRBV5-1; j_gene: TRBJ1-2; len: 15; d_gene: TRBD1; abundance: NA; CDR3aa: CASSLPGGQAYGYTF; CDR3nt: TGCGCCAGCAGCTTGCCCGGGGGACAGGCCTATGGCTACACCTTC
v_gene: TRBV5-1; j_gene: TRBJ2-1; len: 14; d_gene: NA; abundance: once; CDR3aa: CASSLGTAYNEQFF; CDR3nt: TGCGCCAGCAGCTTGGGGACAGCCTACAATGAGCAGTTCTTC
v_gene: TRBV18; j_gene: TRBJ2-3; len: 16; d_gene: TRBD2; abundance: once; CDR3aa: CASSPKGLAGSDTQYF; CDR3nt: TGTGCCAGCTCCCCGAAAGGACTAGCGGGCTCAGATACGCAGTATTTT
v_gene: TRBV7-9; j_gene: TRBJ2-7; len: 10; d_gene: NA; abundance: once; CDR3aa: CASRNNEQYF; CDR3nt: TGTGCCAGCAGGAACAACGAGCAGTACTTC
v_gene: TRBV7-2; j_gene: TRBJ2-3; len: 14; d_gene: NA; abundance: NA; CDR3aa: CASSLQGFTDTQYF; CDR3nt: TGTGCCAGCAGCTTACAGGGTTTCACAGATACGCAGTATTTT